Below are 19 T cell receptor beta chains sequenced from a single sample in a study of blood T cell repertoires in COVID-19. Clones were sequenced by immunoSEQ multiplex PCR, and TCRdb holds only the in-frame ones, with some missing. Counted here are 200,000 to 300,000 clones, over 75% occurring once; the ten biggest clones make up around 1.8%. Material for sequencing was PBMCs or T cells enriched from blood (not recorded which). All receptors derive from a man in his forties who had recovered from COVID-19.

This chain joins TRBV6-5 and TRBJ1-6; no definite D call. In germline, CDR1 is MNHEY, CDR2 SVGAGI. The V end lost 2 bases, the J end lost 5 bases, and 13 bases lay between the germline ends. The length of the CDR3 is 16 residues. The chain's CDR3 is CASSYRGQRDNSPLHF. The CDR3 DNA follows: TGTGCCAGCAGTTACCGAGGGCAGCGAGATAATTCACCCCTCCACTTT.

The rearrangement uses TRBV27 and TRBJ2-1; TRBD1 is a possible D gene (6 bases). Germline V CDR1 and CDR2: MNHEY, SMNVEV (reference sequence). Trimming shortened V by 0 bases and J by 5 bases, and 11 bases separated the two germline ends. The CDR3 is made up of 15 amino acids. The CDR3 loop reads CASSLSLQGNNEQFF. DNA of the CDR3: TGTGCCAGCAGTTTATCATTACAGGGTAACAATGAGCAGTTCTTC.

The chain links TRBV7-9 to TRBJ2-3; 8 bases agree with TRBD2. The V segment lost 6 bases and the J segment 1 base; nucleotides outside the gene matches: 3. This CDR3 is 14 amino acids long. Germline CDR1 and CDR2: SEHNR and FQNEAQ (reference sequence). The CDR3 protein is CASSNSGGTDTQYF. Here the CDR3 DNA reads TGTGCCAGCAGTAATAGCGGGGGCACAGATACGCAGTATTTT. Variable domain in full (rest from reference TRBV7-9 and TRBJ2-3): DTGVSQNPRHKITKRGQNVTFRCDPISEHNRLYWYRQTLGQGPEFLTYFQNEAQLEKSRLLSDRFSAERPKGSFSTLEIQRTEQGDSAMYLCASSNSGGTDTQYFGPGTRLTVL.

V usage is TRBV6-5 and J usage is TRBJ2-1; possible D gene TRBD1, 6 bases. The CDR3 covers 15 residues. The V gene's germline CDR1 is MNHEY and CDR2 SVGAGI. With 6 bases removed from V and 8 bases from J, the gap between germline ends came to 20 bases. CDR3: CASRLQGSSAYEQFF. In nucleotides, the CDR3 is TGTGCCAGCAGACTACAGGGCTCTTCAGCTTATGAGCAGTTCTTC.

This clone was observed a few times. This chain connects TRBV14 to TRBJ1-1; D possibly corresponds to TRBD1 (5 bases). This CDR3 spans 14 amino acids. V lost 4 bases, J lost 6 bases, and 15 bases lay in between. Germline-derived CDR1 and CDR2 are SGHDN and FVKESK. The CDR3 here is CASSLRQRPPEAFF. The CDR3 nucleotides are TGTGCCAGCAGCCTCCGACAGCGCCCACCTGAAGCTTTCTTT.

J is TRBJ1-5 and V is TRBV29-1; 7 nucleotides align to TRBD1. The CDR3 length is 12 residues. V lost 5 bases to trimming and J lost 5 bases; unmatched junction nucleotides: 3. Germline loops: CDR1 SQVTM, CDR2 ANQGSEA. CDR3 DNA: TGCAGCGTTCGACAGGGCGATCAGCCCCAGCATTTT. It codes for CSVRQGDQPQHF.

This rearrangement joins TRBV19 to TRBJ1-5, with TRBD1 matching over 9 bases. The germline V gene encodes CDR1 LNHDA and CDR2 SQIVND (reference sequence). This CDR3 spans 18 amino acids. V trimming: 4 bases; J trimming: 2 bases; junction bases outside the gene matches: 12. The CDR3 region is CASSTQPGQGIGNQPQHF. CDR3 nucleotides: TGTGCCAGTAGTACGCAACCGGGACAGGGCATCGGCAATCAGCCCCAGCATTTT.

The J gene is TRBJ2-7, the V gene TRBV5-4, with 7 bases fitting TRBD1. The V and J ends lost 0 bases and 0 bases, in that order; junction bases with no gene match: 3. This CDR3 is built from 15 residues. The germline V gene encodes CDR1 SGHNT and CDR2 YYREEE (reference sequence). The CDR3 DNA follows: TGTGCCAGCAGCTTGGTGGACAGGACCTCCTACGAGCAGTACTTC. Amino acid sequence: CASSLVDRTSYEQYF. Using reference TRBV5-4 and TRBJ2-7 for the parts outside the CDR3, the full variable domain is ETGVTQSPTHLIKTRGQQVTLRCSSQSGHNTVSWYQQALGQGPQFIFQYYREEENGRGNFPPRFSGLQFPNYSSELNVNALELDDSALYLCASSLVDRTSYEQYFGPGTRLTVT.

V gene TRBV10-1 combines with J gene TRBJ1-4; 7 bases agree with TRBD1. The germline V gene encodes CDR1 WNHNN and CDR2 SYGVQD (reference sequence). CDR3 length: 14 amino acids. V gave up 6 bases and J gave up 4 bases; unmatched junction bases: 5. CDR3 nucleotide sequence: TGCGCCAGCAGGGAGGACAGGATTAATGAAAAACTGTTTTTT. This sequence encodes CASREDRINEKLFF.

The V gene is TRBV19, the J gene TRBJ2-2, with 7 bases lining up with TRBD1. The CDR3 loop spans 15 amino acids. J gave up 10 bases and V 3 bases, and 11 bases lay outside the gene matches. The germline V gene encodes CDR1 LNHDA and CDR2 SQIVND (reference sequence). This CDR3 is CASSMGQGVRAELFF. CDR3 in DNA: TGTGCCAGTAGTATGGGGCAGGGGGTTCGTGCGGAGCTGTTTTTT.

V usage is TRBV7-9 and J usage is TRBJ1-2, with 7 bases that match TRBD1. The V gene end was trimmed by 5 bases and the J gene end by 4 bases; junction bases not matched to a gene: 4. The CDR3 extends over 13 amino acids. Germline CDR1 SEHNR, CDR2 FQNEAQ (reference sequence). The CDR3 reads CASSQTGTYGYTF. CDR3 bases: TGTGCCAGCAGCCAGACAGGGACCTATGGCTACACCTTC.

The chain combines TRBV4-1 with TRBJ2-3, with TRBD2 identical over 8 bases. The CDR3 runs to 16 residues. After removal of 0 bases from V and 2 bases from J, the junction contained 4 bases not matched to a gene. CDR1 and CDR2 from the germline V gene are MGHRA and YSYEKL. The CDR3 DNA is TGCGCCAGCAGCCAAGAAATGACTAGCGTCACAGATACGCAGTATTTT. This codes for CASSQEMTSVTDTQYF.

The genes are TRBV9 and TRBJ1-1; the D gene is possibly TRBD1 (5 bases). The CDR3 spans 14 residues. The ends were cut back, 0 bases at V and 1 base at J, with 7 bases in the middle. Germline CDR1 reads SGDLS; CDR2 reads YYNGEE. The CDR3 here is CASSVAGGNTEAFF. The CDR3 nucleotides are TGTGCCAGCAGCGTAGCGGGGGGGAACACTGAAGCTTTCTTT.

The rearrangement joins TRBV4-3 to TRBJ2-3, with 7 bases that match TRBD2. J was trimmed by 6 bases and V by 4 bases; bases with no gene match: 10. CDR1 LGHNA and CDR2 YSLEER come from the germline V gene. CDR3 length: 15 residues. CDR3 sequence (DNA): TGCGCCAGCAGCCCCCGGGAGGTAGAGCCCGATACGCAGTATTTT. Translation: CASSPREVEPDTQYF.

The CDR3 coding sequence is TGTGCCAGCAGCCAAGATGGGGGGGAATATGGCTACACCTTC. Encoded protein: CASSQDGGEYGYTF. The V and J genes are TRBV3-1 (or the pseudogene TRBV3-2) and TRBJ1-2, with a weak D call TRBD1 (5 bases). Germline CDR1 and CDR2: LGHDT and YNNKEL (reference sequence). V lost 0 bases and J lost 5, with 10 bases in between. The CDR3 is made up of 14 amino acids.

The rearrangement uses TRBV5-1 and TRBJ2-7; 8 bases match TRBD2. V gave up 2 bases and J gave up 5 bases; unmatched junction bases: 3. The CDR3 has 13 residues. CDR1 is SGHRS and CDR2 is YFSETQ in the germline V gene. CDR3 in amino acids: CASSFGGGNEQYF. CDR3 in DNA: TGCGCCAGCAGCTTTGGCGGGGGGAACGAGCAGTACTTC.

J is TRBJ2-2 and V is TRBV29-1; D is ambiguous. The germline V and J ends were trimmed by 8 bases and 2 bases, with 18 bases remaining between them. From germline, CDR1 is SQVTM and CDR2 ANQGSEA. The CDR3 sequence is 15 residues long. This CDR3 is CSTLTLADNTGELFF. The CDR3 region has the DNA TGCAGCACTTTGACTCTGGCGGATAACACCGGGGAGCTGTTTTTT.

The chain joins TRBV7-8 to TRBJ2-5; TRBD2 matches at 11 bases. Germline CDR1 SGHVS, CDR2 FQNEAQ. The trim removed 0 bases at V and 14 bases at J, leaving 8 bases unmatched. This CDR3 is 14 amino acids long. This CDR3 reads CASSLAQPGTSGYF. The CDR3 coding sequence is TGTGCCAGCAGCTTAGCGCAGCCAGGGACTAGCGGTTACTTC.

The CDR3 region is CASSLAAGGDYGYTF. In nucleotides, the CDR3 is TGTGCCAGCAGCTTAGCGGCGGGGGGGGACTATGGCTACACCTTC. V is TRBV7-2 and J is TRBJ1-2, with D possibly being TRBD1 (5 bases). V was shortened by 0 bases and J by 3 bases, with 11 bases between the two germline ends. Germline V gives CDR1 SGHTA, CDR2 FQGNSA. The CDR3 length is 15 residues.